Below, 20 T cell receptor beta chains from the same sample are listed, as sequenced in a study of neurological immune-mediated disorders. Each CDR3 protein gets one entry after TCRdb re-called the 5' RACE reads with MiXCR. The sample consists of around 65,000 distinct CDR3 sequences, around 5% of them appearing once. Specimen: PBMCs. The receptor set was obtained from a human donor with multiple sclerosis. The donor label of this sample is uncertain.

This clonotype was observed at least ten times. The rearrangement links TRBV3-1 to TRBJ2-1, with no clear D. Germline V gene sequence: CDR1 LGHDT, CDR2 YNNKEL (reference sequence). V dropped 6 bases and J dropped 5 bases, with 14 bases sitting between them. This CDR3 region has 14 residues. For the CDR3, the DNA is TGTGCCAGCAGAGGTACCGACCATAACAATGAGCAGTTCTTC. Protein: CASRGTDHNNEQFF.

This clonotype was found many times. This chain uses TRBV9 with TRBJ2-1; 7 bases agree with TRBD1. The CDR3 runs 15 residues. Per the germline V gene, CDR1 is SGDLS and CDR2 is YYNGEE. The ends lost 0 bases at V and 4 bases at J; junction bases unmatched: 4. CDR3 nucleotides: TGTGCCAGCAGCGTAGGCAGGGGGATTTACAATGAGCAGTTCTTC. As protein: CASSVGRGIYNEQFF.

Ten or more counts support this clonotype. For the CDR3, the DNA is TGCGCCAGCAGCTTAACCGGCCTCGGGGAGACCCAGTACTTC. This translates into CASSLTGLGETQYF. The chain is built from TRBV5-1 and TRBJ2-5; D not resolved. CDR3 size: 14 residues. The V end lost 2 bases, the J end lost 5 bases, and 13 bases lay between the germline ends. CDR1 is SGHRS, CDR2 YFSETQ, per germline.

This clonotype was detected only a few times. The rearrangement uses TRBV5-1 and TRBJ2-3; D is perhaps TRBD2 (5 bases). Germline loops: CDR1 SGHRS, CDR2 YFSETQ. V was trimmed by 4 bases and J by 2 bases, leaving 11 bases between them. There are 14 residues in the CDR3. CDR3 protein: CASSVDLFTDTQYF. The CDR3, as DNA: TGCGCCAGCAGCGTGGACTTATTCACAGATACGCAGTATTTT.

This clonotype occurred many times. This sequence joins TRBV20-1 and TRBJ1-2, with D uncertain. V gave up 5 bases and J gave up 6 bases, with 13 bases separating them. The CDR3 totals 12 residues. Germline V gives CDR1 DFQATT, CDR2 SNEGSKA (reference sequence). Here the CDR3 DNA reads TGCAGTGCTTTACAGTTTCAGGATGGCTACACCTTC. Amino acids: CSALQFQDGYTF.

This clonotype was counted many times. The rearrangement uses TRBV5-8 and TRBJ1-1, with D maybe TRBD1 (5 bases). With 4 bases removed from V and 5 bases from J, the gap between germline ends came to 12 bases. CDR1 and CDR2 from the germline V gene are SGHTS and YDEGEE. The CDR3 is 13 residues long. The CDR3 region is CASSPTWGTEAFF. The DNA of the CDR3 is TGTGCCAGCAGCCCTACTTGGGGGACTGAAGCTTTCTTT.

This clonotype was recorded at least ten times. The V and J genes are TRBV20-1 and TRBJ2-5; TRBD2 matches at 10 bases. Trimming at V came to 0 bases and at J to 0 bases, leaving 7 bases not matched to a gene. Per the germline V gene, CDR1 is DFQATT and CDR2 is SNEGSKA (reference sequence). The CDR3 length is 17 residues. DNA for the CDR3: TGCAGTGCTAGAGATCTACGACTAGCGGGCCACCAAGAGACCCAGTACTTC. Translated: CSARDLRLAGHQETQYF.

This chain links TRBV27 with TRBJ2-7, with 7 bases lining up with TRBD1. The CDR3 loop spans 17 amino acids. The germline CDR1 and CDR2 sequences are MNHEY and SMNVEV (reference sequence). V shed 4 bases and J 2 bases; nucleotides not matched to a gene: 14. CDR3 loop: CASSSLPEWTGAYEQYF. In DNA, the CDR3 is TGTGCCAGCAGTTCCCTACCGGAGTGGACAGGAGCCTACGAGCAGTACTTC.

Many counts were recorded for this clonotype. The chain joins TRBV24-1 to TRBJ2-3; no definite D call. Germline V gene lookup returns CDR1 KGHDR and CDR2 SFDVKD. CDR3 length: 15 amino acids. Trimming left V 4 bases short and J 0 bases short, with 10 bases between. The CDR3 region is CATSDSWGSTDTQYF. The CDR3 nucleotides read TGTGCCACCAGTGACTCCTGGGGTAGCACAGATACGCAGTATTTT.

This clonotype was seen many times. The chain links TRBV4-1 to TRBJ2-1; D is uncertain. In germline, CDR1 is MGHRA, CDR2 YSYEKL. The CDR3 totals 13 residues. With 4 bases removed from V and 4 bases from J, the gap between germline ends came to 8 bases. CDR3 amino acids: CASSPDRYNEQFF. The CDR3 DNA sequence: TGCGCCAGCAGCCCGGACCGATACAATGAGCAGTTCTTC.

Many counts were recorded for this clonotype. The chain has TRBV5-6 and TRBJ1-4; D remains unclear. CDR1 is SGHDT, CDR2 YYEEEE, per germline. V was clipped by 2 bases and J by 4 bases, with 15 bases between them. This CDR3 has 16 amino acids. The CDR3 here is CASSLMTSGNNEKLFF. The CDR3 DNA reads TGTGCCAGCAGCTTAATGACATCGGGGAATAATGAAAAACTGTTTTTT.

The sample holds many counts of this clonotype. The V gene is TRBV6-5, the J gene TRBJ2-7, with 8 bases fitting TRBD1. Trimming removed 5 bases from V and 4 bases from J; junction bases left unmatched: 7. The CDR3 has 14 amino acids. Germline values: CDR1 MNHEY, CDR2 SVGAGI. The CDR3 nucleotides read TGTGCCAGCAGTACTTCACAGGGGGTGTACGAGCAGTACTTC. Amino acids: CASSTSQGVYEQYF.

This clonotype was detected many times. The rearrangement uses TRBV7-2 and TRBJ1-1; D is ambiguous. Germline CDR1 is SGHTA and CDR2 is FQGNSA. Trimming stripped 1 base from V and 7 bases from J, with 10 bases between. The CDR3 spans 13 residues. CDR3 in amino acids: CASSLVSGIEAFF. CDR3 in DNA: TGTGCCAGCAGCTTAGTTAGTGGGATTGAAGCTTTCTTT.

This clonotype was seen at least ten times. This chain connects TRBV9 to TRBJ2-2, with 9 bases that match TRBD2. V gave up 3 bases and J gave up 3 bases; unmatched junction bases: 12. In germline, CDR1 is SGDLS, CDR2 YYNGEE. The CDR3 runs 18 residues. CDR3 region: CASSGGGGALIDTGELFF. CDR3 nucleotide sequence: TGTGCCAGCAGCGGGGGCGGGGGGGCCTTAATTGACACCGGGGAGCTGTTTTTT.

This clonotype was seen at least ten times. The rearrangement joins TRBV6-5 to TRBJ1-2, with 8 bases fitting TRBD1. V was clipped by 6 bases and J by 4 bases; unmatched bases: 7. There are 14 residues in the CDR3. The germline gives CDR1 MNHEY, CDR2 SVGAGI. The CDR3 coding sequence is TGTGCCAGCAGCAGCACGGGACAGGTCTATGGCTACACCTTC. Translating it yields CASSSTGQVYGYTF.

This clonotype was counted ten times or more. The genes are TRBV5-1 and TRBJ1-2, with D unclear. The CDR3 has 14 residues. In germline, CDR1 is SGHRS, CDR2 YFSETQ. The germline V and J ends were trimmed by 0 bases and 5 bases, with 11 bases remaining between them. This CDR3 reads CASSLEFDGYGYTF. The CDR3 nucleotides read TGCGCCAGCAGCTTGGAATTTGACGGGTATGGCTACACCTTC.

V usage is TRBV6-5 and J usage is TRBJ2-1; no firm D call. The CDR3 runs to 11 residues. CDR1 and CDR2 (germline): MNHEY, SVGAGI. The ends were cut back, 8 bases at V and 4 bases at J, with 6 bases in the middle. The CDR3 protein is CASREYNEQFF. CDR3 bases: TGTGCCAGCCGAGAGTACAATGAGCAGTTCTTC.

This clonotype has at least ten counts. The CDR3 nucleotides read TGCAGCGCGACTGGGTCCGAGGGCCCACAAGCTTTCTTT. It encodes CSATGSEGPQAFF. The chain carries TRBV29-1 and TRBJ1-1; no clear D gene. The germline CDR1 and CDR2 sequences are SQVTM and ANQGSEA. This CDR3 is 13 amino acids long. V was cut by 7 bases and J by 9 bases, with 21 bases left in between.

In this sample, this clonotype turned up many times. The rearrangement links TRBV12-3 or TRBV12-4 to TRBJ2-7; D gene unclear. V dropped 5 bases and J dropped 0 bases, with 11 bases sitting between them. The CDR3 extends over 14 amino acids. The CDR3 protein is CASSGGPYSYEQYF. The CDR3 nucleotides read TGTGCCAGCAGTGGTGGGCCCTACTCCTACGAGCAGTACTTC.

This clonotype was recorded a few times. The V and J genes are TRBV11-2 and TRBJ2-1; 8 bases are a match to TRBD1. V lost 7 bases to trimming and J lost 6 bases; unmatched junction nucleotides: 2. Germline V gene data show CDR1 as SGHAT and CDR2 as FQNNGV. CDR3 length: 12 residues. The CDR3 spells CASKTGANEQFF. CDR3 nucleotides: TGTGCCAGCAAGACAGGGGCCAATGAGCAGTTCTTC.